This TCR beta chain is drawn from a study of blood T cell repertoires in COVID-19. The repertoire was sequenced with immunoSEQ multiplex PCR; TCRdb's copy has only in-frame clones and lacks some. Of roughly 95,000 clones in the sample, approximately 82% are singletons; the top ten hold 5.5% to 7.5%. The CDR3 has 14 amino acids. Germline loops: CDR1 LGHDT, CDR2 YNNKEL (reference sequence). Trimming stripped 2 bases from V and 9 bases from J, with 14 bases between. This receptor was taken from a man aged 50-60 years with active or convalescent COVID-19. The chain uses TRBV3-1 (or the pseudogene TRBV3-2) and TRBJ1-5; D not resolved. The sequenced material came from peripheral blood. CDR3 loop: CASSQFPLWRPQHF. CDR3 in DNA: TGTGCCAGCAGCCAATTCCCACTTTGGAGGCCCCAGCATTTT.